This T cell receptor beta chain was captured by sequencing in a study of PD-1 blockade in classical Hodgkin lymphoma. Deletions cut 0 bases from V and 7 bases from J, with 11 bases between. This CDR3 spans 14 amino acids. Germline loops: CDR1 SGHNT, CDR2 YYREEE (reference sequence). Notes on this clone: Its antigen is still unknown.

Study results and limitations: Diversity in CD4+ TCRs, unlike that measured in CD8+ TCRs, had risen significantly by C4D1. What drove the repertoire differences, possibly disease activity or prior therapy, has not been defined.

Clones were read by immunoSEQ multiplex PCR, and TCRdb kept only the in-frame ones, dropping some. The sample holds 20,000 to 25,000 clones; 80% are singletons and the top ten take approximately 7.2%. All patients experienced relapse after autologous stem cell transplantation, and brentuximab vedotin exposure was variable. Complete response, partial response or progressive disease constituted the best responses recorded. The TCR comes from a human donor with classical Hodgkin lymphoma. The source material was peripheral blood mononuclear cells (PBMCs), sampled at baseline. This sequence joins TRBV5-4 and TRBJ2-1, with D possibly TRBD2 on 6 matching bases. Here the CDR3 reads CASSLGLARNEQFF. The CDR3 DNA sequence: TGTGCCAGCAGCTTGGGTCTAGCGAGAAATGAGCAGTTCTTC. The full variable domain, completed using reference TRBV5-4 and TRBJ2-1, is ETGVTQSPTHLIKTRGQQVTLRCSSQSGHNTVSWYQQALGQGPQFIFQYYREEENGRGNFPPRFSGLQFPNYSSELNVNALELDDSALYLCASSLGLARNEQFFGPGTRLTVL.